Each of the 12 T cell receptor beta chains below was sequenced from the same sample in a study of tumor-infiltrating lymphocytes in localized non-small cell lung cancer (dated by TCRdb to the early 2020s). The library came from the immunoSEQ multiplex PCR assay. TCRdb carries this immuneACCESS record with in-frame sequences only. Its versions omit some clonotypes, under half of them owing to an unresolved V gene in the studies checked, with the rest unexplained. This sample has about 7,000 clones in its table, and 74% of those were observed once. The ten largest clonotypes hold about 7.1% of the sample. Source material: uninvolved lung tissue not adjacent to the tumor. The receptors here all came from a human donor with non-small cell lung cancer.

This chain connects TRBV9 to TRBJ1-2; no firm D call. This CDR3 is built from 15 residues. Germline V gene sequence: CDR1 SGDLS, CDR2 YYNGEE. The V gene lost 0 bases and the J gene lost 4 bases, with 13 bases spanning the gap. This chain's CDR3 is CASSVDGGGTYGYTF. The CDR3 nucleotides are TGTGCCAGCAGCGTAGACGGCGGAGGTACCTATGGCTACACCTTC.

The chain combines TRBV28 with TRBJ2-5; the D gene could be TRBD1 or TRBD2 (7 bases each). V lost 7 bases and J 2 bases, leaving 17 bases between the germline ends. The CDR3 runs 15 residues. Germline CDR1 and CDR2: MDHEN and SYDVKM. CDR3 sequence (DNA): TGTGCCAGCAAATTGGGAGGGACAGCACAAGAGACCCAGTACTTC. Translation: CASKLGGTAQETQYF.

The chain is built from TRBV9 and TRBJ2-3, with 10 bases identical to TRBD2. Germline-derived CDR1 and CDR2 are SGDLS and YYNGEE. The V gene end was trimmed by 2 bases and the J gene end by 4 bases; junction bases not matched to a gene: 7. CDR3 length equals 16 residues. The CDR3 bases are TGTGCCAGCAGCGTTGCTAGCGGGGGTATTGCAGATACGCAGTATTTT. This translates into CASSVASGGIADTQYF. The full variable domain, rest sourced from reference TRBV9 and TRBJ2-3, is DSGVTQTPKHLITATGQRVTLRCSPRSGDLSVYWYQQSLDQGLQFLIQYYNGEERAKGNILERFSAQQFPDLHSELNLSSLELGDSALYFCASSVASGGIADTQYFGPGTRLTVL.

The CDR3 nucleotides are TGTGCCAGCACGCTACAGGGCTCGAACACTGAAGCTTTCTTT. Translated, it gives CASTLQGSNTEAFF. This chain uses TRBV5-5 with TRBJ1-1; D might be TRBD1 (6 bases). With 6 bases removed from V and 1 base from J, the gap between germline ends came to 13 bases. The germline CDR1 and CDR2 sequences are SGHKS and YYEKEE (reference sequence). This CDR3 spans 14 amino acids.

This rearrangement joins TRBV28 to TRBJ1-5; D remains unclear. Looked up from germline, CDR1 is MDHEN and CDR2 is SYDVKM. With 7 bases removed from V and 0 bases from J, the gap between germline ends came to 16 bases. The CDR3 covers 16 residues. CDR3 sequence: CASTKVPRLSNQPQHF. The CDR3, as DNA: TGTGCCAGCACCAAAGTCCCCAGGCTTAGCAATCAGCCCCAGCATTTT.

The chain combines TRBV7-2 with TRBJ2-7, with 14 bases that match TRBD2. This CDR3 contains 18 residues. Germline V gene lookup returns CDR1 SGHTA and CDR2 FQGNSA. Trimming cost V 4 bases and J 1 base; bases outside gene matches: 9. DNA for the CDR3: TGTGCCAGCAGCTCTAGGGTGGGACTAGCGGGGGAATCCTACGAGCAGTACTTC. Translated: CASSSRVGLAGESYEQYF.

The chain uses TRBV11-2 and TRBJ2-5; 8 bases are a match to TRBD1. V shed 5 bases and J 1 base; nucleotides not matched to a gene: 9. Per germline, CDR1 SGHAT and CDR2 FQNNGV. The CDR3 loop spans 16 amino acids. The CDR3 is CASSPGTGGSQETQYF. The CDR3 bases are TGTGCCAGCAGCCCGGGGACAGGTGGGAGCCAAGAGACCCAGTACTTC.

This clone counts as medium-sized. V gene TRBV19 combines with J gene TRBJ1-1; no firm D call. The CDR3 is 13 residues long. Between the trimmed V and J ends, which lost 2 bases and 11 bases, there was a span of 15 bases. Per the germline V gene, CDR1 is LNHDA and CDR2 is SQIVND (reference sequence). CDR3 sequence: CASSISVGVDAFF. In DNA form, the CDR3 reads TGTGCCAGTAGTATATCAGTTGGGGTCGATGCTTTCTTT. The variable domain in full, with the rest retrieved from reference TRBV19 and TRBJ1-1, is DGGITQSPKYLFRKEGQNVTLSCEQNLNHDAMYWYRQDPGQGLRLIYYSQIVNDFQKGDIAEGYSVSREKKESFPLTVTSAQKNPTAFYLCASSISVGVDAFFGQGTRLTVV.

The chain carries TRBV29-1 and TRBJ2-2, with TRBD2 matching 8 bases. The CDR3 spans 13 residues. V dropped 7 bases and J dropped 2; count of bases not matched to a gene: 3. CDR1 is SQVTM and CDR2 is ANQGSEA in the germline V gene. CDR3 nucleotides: TGCAGCGGCAGCGGGGGTAACACCGGGGAGCTGTTTTTT. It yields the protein CSGSGGNTGELFF.

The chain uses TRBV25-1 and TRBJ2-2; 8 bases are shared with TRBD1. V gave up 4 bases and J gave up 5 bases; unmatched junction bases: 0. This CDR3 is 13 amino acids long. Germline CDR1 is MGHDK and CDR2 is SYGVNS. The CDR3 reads CASSGTGTGELFF. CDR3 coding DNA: TGTGCCAGCAGTGGGACAGGGACCGGGGAGCTGTTTTTT.

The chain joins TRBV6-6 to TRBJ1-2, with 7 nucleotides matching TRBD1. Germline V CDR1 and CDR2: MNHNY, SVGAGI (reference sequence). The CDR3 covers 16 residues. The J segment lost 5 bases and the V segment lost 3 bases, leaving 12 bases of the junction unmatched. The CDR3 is CASSYGGGTDAYGYTF. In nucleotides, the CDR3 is TGTGCCAGCAGTTATGGGGGGGGGACAGATGCGTATGGCTACACCTTC.

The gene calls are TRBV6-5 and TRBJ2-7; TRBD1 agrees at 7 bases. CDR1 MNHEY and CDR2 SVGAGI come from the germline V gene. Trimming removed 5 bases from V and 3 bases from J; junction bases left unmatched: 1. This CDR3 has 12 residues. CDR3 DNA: TGTGCCAGCAGTCGACAGGGCTACGAGCAGTACTTC. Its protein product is CASSRQGYEQYF.